The 6 T cell receptor beta chains given below trace back to one sample, sequenced in a study of cytomegalovirus exposure and HLA in healthy donors. The repertoire was sequenced with immunoSEQ multiplex PCR; TCRdb's copy has only in-frame clones and lacks some. The profile shows 65,000 to 85,000 clones, 85% to 95% of them singletons. The source material was PBMCs. The receptors derive from a woman between 18 and 29 years old in good health and CMV-seronegative.

This clone occurred once. V usage is TRBV28 and J usage is TRBJ2-3; weak D call: TRBD1 (5 bases). Germline lookup yields CDR1 MDHEN and CDR2 SYDVKM. This CDR3 is built from 16 residues. The ends were cut back, 7 bases at V and 1 base at J, with 18 bases in the middle. The CDR3 DNA is TGTGCCAGCATACCCCTCACAGGACGGGGCACAGATACGCAGTATTTT. Its translation: CASIPLTGRGTDTQYF.

V gene TRBV18 combines with J gene TRBJ2-1; 7 bases match TRBD1. Germline CDR1 KGHSH, CDR2 LQKENI. After removal of 3 bases from V and 7 bases from J, the junction contained 6 bases not matched to a gene. The CDR3 runs 14 residues. CDR3 region: CASSPVGTANEQFF. CDR3 sequence (DNA): TGTGCCAGCTCACCTGTGGGGACAGCTAATGAGCAGTTCTTC.

This chain uses TRBV30 with TRBJ1-5; 7 bases fit TRBD1. Trimming took 5 bases from V and 4 from J; bases not matched to a gene: 5. CDR1 and CDR2 (germline): GTSNPN, SVGIG (reference sequence). The CDR3 spans 13 residues. The CDR3 region is CAWGVRGNQPQHF. CDR3 in DNA: TGTGCCTGGGGGGTCAGGGGGAATCAGCCCCAGCATTTT.

The chain uses TRBV7-9 and TRBJ1-3, with D perhaps TRBD1 (5 bases). This CDR3 has 15 amino acids. V was cut by 6 bases and J by 0 bases, with 12 bases left in between. CDR1 and CDR2 from the germline V gene are SEHNR and FQNEAQ (reference sequence). CDR3 protein: CASRFTGGSGNTIYF. CDR3 bases: TGTGCCAGCAGGTTTACAGGCGGCTCTGGAAACACCATATATTTT.

CDR3 residues: CASSIERTSGSRVATYNEQFF. The CDR3 nucleotides read TGTGCCAGTAGTATAGAAAGGACTAGCGGGAGCAGGGTGGCGACCTACAATGAGCAGTTCTTC. This chain connects TRBV19 to TRBJ2-1, with 13 bases identical to TRBD2. Germline CDR1 is LNHDA and CDR2 is SQIVND (reference sequence). This CDR3 has 21 residues. V shed 0 bases and J 2 bases; nucleotides not matched to a gene: 13.

The rearrangement links TRBV5-1 to TRBJ2-1; D remains ambiguous. V was pared by 3 bases and J by 4 bases, with 11 bases between. This CDR3 has 14 residues. The germline gives CDR1 SGHRS, CDR2 YFSETQ. The DNA for the CDR3 is TGCGCCAGCAGCTCCCGGAGTTCATACAATGAGCAGTTCTTC. It yields the protein CASSSRSSYNEQFF.